This T cell receptor (beta chain) was found in a study of blood T cell repertoires in COVID-19. Overall study context: There were acute and convalescent COVID-19 samples, and they came from the United States, Italy and Spain. T cells, B-cell-depleted T cells, or PBMCs supplied cDNA or gDNA.

The CDR3 has 14 amino acids. Germline CDR1 reads LGHDT; CDR2 reads YNNKEL (reference sequence). The ends were cut back, 5 bases at V and 3 bases at J, with 13 bases in the middle. TCRdb's table, derived via immunoSEQ multiplex PCR, lists solely in-frame clones and lacks some. The top ten clones hold 1.7% of a sample with about 400,000 clones, roughly 89% of them seen once. The chain recombines TRBV3-1 (or the pseudogene TRBV3-2) with TRBJ1-2, with D unresolved. The sample was PBMCs or T cells enriched from blood (not recorded which). The sequence was collected from a woman younger than 45 who had recovered from COVID-19. The CDR3 DNA reads TGTGCCAGCAGCGGGGTCCCCGGGGACTATGGCTACACCTTC. It codes for CASSGVPGDYGYTF.